Listed below are T cell receptor beta chains from one sample, sequenced in a study of Ad26.COV2.S vaccination and SARS-CoV-2 variants. The assay was immunoSEQ multiplex PCR, and TCRdb's table has in-frame clones only and misses some. The top ten clones hold about 1.5% of a sample with roughly 680,000 clones, more than 80% of them seen once. Source: peripheral blood, taken in a trial of Ad26.COV2.S vaccine versus placebo. The origin of the receptors is a person between 18 and 60 years old who received the Ad26.COV2.S COVID-19 vaccine or a placebo. Both conserved end residues are part of each CDR3. Fields, in order: V gene, J gene, D gene, clone size, CDR3 protein, CDR3 DNA. A D gene is named only where the DNA matches it firmly. Not every row has a clone size; where given, it reads once, few, many or a size class.

TRBV18	TRBJ1-1	.	.	CASSPGQYTEAFF	TGTGCCAGCTCACCAGGACAGTACACTGAAGCTTTCTTT
TRBV6-4	TRBJ2-7	TRBD2	.	CASSDGLSRWASGNPRPYEQYF	TGTGCCAGCAGTGACGGCCTCTCGAGGTGGGCTAGCGGGAACCCCAGACCCTACGAGCAGTACTTC
TRBV6-1	TRBJ2-7	.	.	CASSEQGPYLSYEQYF	TGTGCCAGCAGTGAACAGGGGCCCTATTTATCCTACGAGCAGTACTTC
TRBV14	TRBJ2-7	.	.	CASSPPRGVKSYEQYF	TGTGCCAGCAGCCCCCCTAGGGGGGTCAAGTCCTACGAGCAGTACTTC
TRBV7-8	TRBJ1-1	.	.	CASSLEYRDEAFF	TGTGCCAGCAGCTTAGAGTACCGGGACGAAGCTTTCTTT
TRBV2	TRBJ1-6	.	.	CASSASGGYNSPLHF	TGTGCCAGCAGCGCCTCGGGGGGATATAATTCACCCCTCCACTTT
TRBV6-2/TRBV6-3	TRBJ1-1	.	.	CASSYSPRPPGDSTEAFF	TGTGCCAGCAGTTACTCTCCCAGACCTCCAGGGGATTCCACTGAAGCTTTCTTT
TRBV7-9	TRBJ2-5	.	.	CASSLVEGPLQETQYF	TGTGCCAGCAGCTTAGTTGAAGGACCGCTCCAAGAGACCCAGTACTTC
TRBV11-2	TRBJ2-3	TRBD2	.	CASSLGLAADTQYF	TGTGCCAGCAGCCTCGGACTAGCGGCAGATACGCAGTATTTT
TRBV18	TRBJ1-2	.	.	CASSPVKGSSEGYTF	TGTGCCAGCTCACCCGTCAAGGGTTCATCGGAAGGCTACACCTTC
TRBV6-5	TRBJ1-3	.	.	CASSYDSGMRNTIYF	TGTGCCAGCAGTTACGATTCAGGGATGCGAAACACCATATATTTT
TRBV5-6	TRBJ2-5	.	.	CASSLATGETQYF	TGTGCCAGCAGCTTGGCCACCGGAGAGACCCAGTACTTC
TRBV18	TRBJ1-2	TRBD1	once	CASSPQGAPYGYTF	TGTGCCAGCTCACCTCAGGGGGCTCCCTATGGCTACACCTTC
TRBV25-1	TRBJ1-5	TRBD1	.	CASSPRDRGNQPQHF	TGTGCCAGCAGCCCTAGGGACAGGGGCAATCAGCCCCAGCATTTT
TRBV27	TRBJ1-2	TRBD1	.	CASSLSGQGFSSYGYTF	TGTGCCAGCAGTTTATCGGGACAGGGGTTCTCTAGCTATGGCTACACCTTC
TRBV6-5	TRBJ1-1	.	.	CASSYSNGVTEAFF	TGTGCCAGCAGTTACTCTAATGGGGTAACTGAAGCTTTCTTT
TRBV5-1	TRBJ2-5	.	.	CASSRGADQETQYF	TGCGCCAGCAGCCGGGGGGCAGACCAAGAGACCCAGTACTTC
TRBV9	TRBJ1-4	.	.	CASSVEGGRNEKLFF	TGTGCCAGCAGCGTAGAAGGGGGGAGGAATGAAAAACTGTTTTTT
TRBV25-1	TRBJ2-3	TRBD1	.	CASNSNRGNGADTQYF	TGTGCCAGCAACTCAAACAGGGGGAATGGAGCAGATACGCAGTATTTT
TRBV7-8	TRBJ2-3	.	.	CASSTSPQPTDTQYF	TGTGCCAGCAGCACCTCACCTCAACCCACAGATACGCAGTATTTT
TRBV18	TRBJ1-2	.	.	CASSRLSLLDGYTF	TGTGCCAGCTCACGGCTATCCTTGCTCGATGGCTACACCTTC
TRBV30	TRBJ1-1	TRBD1	few	CAWSWTGNTEAFF	TGTGCCTGGAGTTGGACAGGGAACACTGAAGCTTTCTTT
TRBV18	TRBJ2-7	TRBD1	.	CASSIDRASYEQYF	TGTGCCAGCTCAATTGACAGGGCCTCCTACGAGCAGTACTTC
TRBV2	TRBJ1-1	.	once	CASTGQLNTEAFF	TGTGCCAGCACTGGACAGCTGAACACTGAAGCTTTCTTT
TRBV5-1	TRBJ2-7	TRBD2	.	CASSFGERGRPSYEQYF	TGCGCCAGCAGCTTCGGGGAGCGGGGACGACCCTCCTACGAGCAGTACTTC
TRBV5-4	TRBJ1-1	TRBD1	.	CASSTTGANTEAFF	TGTGCCAGCAGCACGACAGGGGCGAACACTGAAGCTTTCTTT
TRBV6-5	TRBJ1-2	.	.	CASSYQIANYGYTF	TGTGCCAGCAGTTACCAGATAGCTAACTATGGCTACACCTTC
TRBV9	TRBJ1-5	.	.	CASSVGAGDQPQHF	TGTGCCAGCAGCGTGGGGGCAGGGGATCAGCCCCAGCATTTT
TRBV24-1	TRBJ2-2	.	once	CATQRGLTGELFF	TGTGCCACCCAAAGGGGCCTCACCGGGGAGCTGTTTTTT
TRBV2	TRBJ1-2	.	.	CASHRDPNYGYTF	TGTGCCAGCCATCGGGACCCAAACTATGGCTACACCTTC
TRBV30	TRBJ2-7	TRBD2	.	CAWRGRTSPYEQYF	TGTGCCTGGAGAGGACGGACTAGTCCCTACGAGCAGTACTTC
TRBV7-2	TRBJ2-1	TRBD2	once	CASSIAGGPYNEQFF	TGTGCCAGCAGCATAGCGGGGGGCCCGTACAATGAGCAGTTCTTC
TRBV5-6	TRBJ2-2	.	.	CASSVGGLNTGELFF	TGTGCCAGCAGCGTTGGAGGTCTAAACACCGGGGAGCTGTTTTTT
TRBV15	TRBJ2-7	.	.	CATSLSQGVQYF	TGTGCCACCAGCCTGTCGCAGGGAGTGCAGTACTTC
TRBV29-1	TRBJ1-5	TRBD1	once	CSVRDREWEPQHF	TGCAGCGTCCGGGACAGGGAGTGGGAGCCCCAGCATTTT
TRBV5-1	TRBJ2-7	TRBD1	.	CASSGQGLHYEQYF	TGCGCCAGCAGCGGACAGGGGTTGCACTACGAGCAGTACTTC
TRBV2	TRBJ1-5	.	.	CASSETGLVGQPQHF	TGTGCCAGCAGTGAAACAGGGTTAGTGGGTCAGCCCCAGCATTTT
TRBV10-3	TRBJ2-5	TRBD2	.	CAISESSSGKVPGQETQYF	TGTGCCATCAGTGAGTCCTCTAGCGGAAAAGTCCCCGGACAAGAGACCCAGTACTTC
TRBV6-1	TRBJ1-2	.	.	CASSEAKGGGLGYGYTF	TGTGCCAGCAGTGAAGCTAAAGGGGGGGGCTTAGGATATGGCTACACCTTC
TRBV19	TRBJ2-1	TRBD2	.	CASSIGTSGNEQFF	TGTGCCAGTAGTATAGGGACTAGCGGGAATGAGCAGTTCTTC
TRBV10-3	TRBJ1-1	.	.	CAISDYSGMNTEAFF	TGTGCCATCAGTGATTATTCAGGGATGAACACTGAAGCTTTCTTT
TRBV24-1	TRBJ2-7	TRBD1	once	CATMCRDRGNYEQYF	TGTGCCACCATGTGTCGGGACAGAGGGAACTACGAGCAGTACTTC
TRBV6-5	TRBJ1-1	.	.	CASSRTVWNTEAFF	TGTGCCAGCAGCCGGACCGTCTGGAACACTGAAGCTTTCTTT